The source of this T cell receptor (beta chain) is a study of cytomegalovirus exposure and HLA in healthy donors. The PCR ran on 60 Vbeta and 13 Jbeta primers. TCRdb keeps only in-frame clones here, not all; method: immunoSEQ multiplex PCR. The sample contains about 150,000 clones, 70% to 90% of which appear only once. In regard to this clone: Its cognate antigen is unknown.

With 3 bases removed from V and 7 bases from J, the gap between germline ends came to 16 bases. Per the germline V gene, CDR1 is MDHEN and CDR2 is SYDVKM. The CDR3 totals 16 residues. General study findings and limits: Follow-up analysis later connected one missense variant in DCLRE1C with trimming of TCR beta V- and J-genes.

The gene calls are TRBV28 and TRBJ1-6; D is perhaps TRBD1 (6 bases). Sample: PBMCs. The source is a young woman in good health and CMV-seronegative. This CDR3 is CASSFAGVEPNSPLHF. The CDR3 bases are TGTGCCAGCAGTTTTGCAGGGGTAGAACCGAATTCACCCCTCCACTTT. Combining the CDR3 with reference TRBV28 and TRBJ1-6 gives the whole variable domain DVKVTQSSRYLVKRTGEKVFLECVQDMDHENMFWYRQDPGLGLRLIYFSYDVKMKEKGDIPEGYSVSREKKERFSLILESASTNQTSMYLCASSFAGVEPNSPLHFGNGTRLTVT.